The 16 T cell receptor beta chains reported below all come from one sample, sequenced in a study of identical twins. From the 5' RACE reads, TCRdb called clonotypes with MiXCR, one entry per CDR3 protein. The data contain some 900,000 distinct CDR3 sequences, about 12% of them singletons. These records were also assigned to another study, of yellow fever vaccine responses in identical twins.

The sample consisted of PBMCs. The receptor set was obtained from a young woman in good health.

This chain's CDR3 is CATSRSLDRETQYF. The CDR3 DNA sequence: TGTGCCACCAGCAGATCCTTGGACCGGGAGACCCAGTACTTC. This chain joins TRBV15 and TRBJ2-5; D is uncertain. Deletions cut 2 bases from V and 5 bases from J, with 12 bases between. The CDR3 consists of 14 residues. Germline CDR1 and CDR2: LNHNV and YYDKDF (reference sequence).

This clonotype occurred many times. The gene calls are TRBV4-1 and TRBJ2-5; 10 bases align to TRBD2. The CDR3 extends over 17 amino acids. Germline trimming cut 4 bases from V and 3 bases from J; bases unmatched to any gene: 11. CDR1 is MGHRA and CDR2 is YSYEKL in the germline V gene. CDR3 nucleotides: TGCGCCAGCAGCCGTAGACGAGCGGGGGGGTCGGAAGAGACCCAGTACTTC. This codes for CASSRRRAGGSEETQYF.

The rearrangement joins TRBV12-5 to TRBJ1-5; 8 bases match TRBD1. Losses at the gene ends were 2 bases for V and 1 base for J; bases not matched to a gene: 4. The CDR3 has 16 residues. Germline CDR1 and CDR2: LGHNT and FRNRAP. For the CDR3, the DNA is TGTGCTAGTGGTTTGTCCCGGGACAGGAGCAATCAGCCCCAGCATTTT. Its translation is CASGLSRDRSNQPQHF.

The CDR3 loop reads CASTRTQTTGELFF. The CDR3 coding sequence is TGCGCCAGCACACGGACTCAAACCACCGGGGAGCTGTTTTTT. The chain carries TRBV5-1 and TRBJ2-2; a weak D match, TRBD2 (5 bases). Germline V gene lookup returns CDR1 SGHRS and CDR2 YFSETQ. Trimming removed 6 bases at V and 4 bases at J, with 13 bases between. This CDR3 has 14 amino acids.

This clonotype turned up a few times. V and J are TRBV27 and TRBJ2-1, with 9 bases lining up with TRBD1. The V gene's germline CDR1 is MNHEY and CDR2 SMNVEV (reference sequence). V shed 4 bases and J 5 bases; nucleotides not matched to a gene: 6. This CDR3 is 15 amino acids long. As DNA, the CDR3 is TGTGCCAGCAGTTCCCTTGGACAGGGGCACAATGAGCAGTTCTTC. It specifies CASSSLGQGHNEQFF.

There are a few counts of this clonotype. CDR3: CASQTAGGNLNTGELFF. The DNA for the CDR3 is TGTGCCAGTCAGACGGCGGGGGGGAATCTGAACACCGGGGAGCTGTTTTTT. The chain combines TRBV25-1 with TRBJ2-2, with 9 bases that match TRBD2. The germline CDR1 and CDR2 sequences are MGHDK and SYGVNS. The CDR3 runs 17 residues. The V and J ends lost 9 bases and 1 base, in that order; junction bases with no gene match: 12.

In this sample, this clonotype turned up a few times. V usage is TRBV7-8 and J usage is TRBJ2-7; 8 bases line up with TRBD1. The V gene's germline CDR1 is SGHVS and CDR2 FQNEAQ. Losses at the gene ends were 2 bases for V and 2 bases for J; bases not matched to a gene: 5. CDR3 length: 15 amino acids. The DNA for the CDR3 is TGTGCCAGCAGCTTAAGGACAGGGACCACCTACGAGCAGTACTTC. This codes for CASSLRTGTTYEQYF.

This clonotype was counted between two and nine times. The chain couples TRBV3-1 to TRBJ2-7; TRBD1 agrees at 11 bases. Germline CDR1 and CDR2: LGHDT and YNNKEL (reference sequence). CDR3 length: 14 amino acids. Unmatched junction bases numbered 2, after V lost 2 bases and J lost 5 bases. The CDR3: CASSQLGQGDEQYV. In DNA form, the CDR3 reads TGTGCCAGCAGCCAACTGGGACAGGGGGACGAGCAGTACGTC.

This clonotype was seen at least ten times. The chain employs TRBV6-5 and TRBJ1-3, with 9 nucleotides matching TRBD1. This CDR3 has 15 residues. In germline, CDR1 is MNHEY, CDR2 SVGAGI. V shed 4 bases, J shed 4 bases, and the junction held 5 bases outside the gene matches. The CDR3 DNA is TGTGCCAGCAGTTCTACAGGGGGCCGAGGAAACACCATATATTTT. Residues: CASSSTGGRGNTIYF.

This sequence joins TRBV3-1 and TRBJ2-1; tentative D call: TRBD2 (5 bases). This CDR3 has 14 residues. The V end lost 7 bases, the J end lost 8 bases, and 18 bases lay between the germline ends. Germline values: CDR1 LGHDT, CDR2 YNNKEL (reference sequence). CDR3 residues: CASTPGVSVDEQFF. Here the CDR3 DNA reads TGTGCCAGCACCCCCGGGGTTTCCGTCGATGAGCAGTTCTTC.

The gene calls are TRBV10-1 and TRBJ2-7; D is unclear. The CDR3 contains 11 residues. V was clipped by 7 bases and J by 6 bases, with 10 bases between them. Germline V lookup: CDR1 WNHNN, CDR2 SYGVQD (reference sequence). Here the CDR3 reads CASIRQIEQYF. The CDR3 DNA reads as TGCGCCAGCATTCGCCAAATCGAGCAGTACTTC.

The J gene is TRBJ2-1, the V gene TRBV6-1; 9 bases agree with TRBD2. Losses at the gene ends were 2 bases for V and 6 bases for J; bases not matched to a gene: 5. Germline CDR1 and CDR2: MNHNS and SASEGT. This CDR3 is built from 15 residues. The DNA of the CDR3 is TGTGCCAGCAGTGAATTAGCGGGAGATCGCAATGAGCAGTTCTTC. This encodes CASSELAGDRNEQFF.

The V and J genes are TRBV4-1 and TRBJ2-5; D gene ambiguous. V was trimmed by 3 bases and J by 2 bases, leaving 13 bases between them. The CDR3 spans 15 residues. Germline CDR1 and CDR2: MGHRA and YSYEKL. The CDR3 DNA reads TGCGCCAGCAGCCATTCGGGCCCTGAGCAAGAGACCCAGTACTTC. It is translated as CASSHSGPEQETQYF.

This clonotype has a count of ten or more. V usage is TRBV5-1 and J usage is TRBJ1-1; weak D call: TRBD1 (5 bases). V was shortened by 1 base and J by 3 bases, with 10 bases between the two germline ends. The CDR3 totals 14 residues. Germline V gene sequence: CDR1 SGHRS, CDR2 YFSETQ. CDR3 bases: TGCGCCAGCAGCTTGCAGGGATTACACACTGAAGCTTTCTTT. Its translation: CASSLQGLHTEAFF.

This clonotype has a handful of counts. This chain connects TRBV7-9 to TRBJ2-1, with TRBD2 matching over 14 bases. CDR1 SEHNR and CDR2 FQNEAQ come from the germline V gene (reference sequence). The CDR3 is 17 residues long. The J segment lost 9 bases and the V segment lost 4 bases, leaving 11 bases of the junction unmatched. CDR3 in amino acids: CASSSEYGTSGSREQFF. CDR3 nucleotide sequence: TGTGCCAGCAGCTCAGAGTATGGGACTAGCGGGAGTCGTGAGCAGTTCTTC.

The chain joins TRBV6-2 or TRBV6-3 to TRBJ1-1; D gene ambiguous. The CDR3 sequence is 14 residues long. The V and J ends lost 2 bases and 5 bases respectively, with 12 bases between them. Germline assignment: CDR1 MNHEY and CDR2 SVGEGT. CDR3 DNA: TGTGCCAGCAGTTACCGCCGAGGACTGACTGAAGCTTTCTTT. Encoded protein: CASSYRRGLTEAFF.